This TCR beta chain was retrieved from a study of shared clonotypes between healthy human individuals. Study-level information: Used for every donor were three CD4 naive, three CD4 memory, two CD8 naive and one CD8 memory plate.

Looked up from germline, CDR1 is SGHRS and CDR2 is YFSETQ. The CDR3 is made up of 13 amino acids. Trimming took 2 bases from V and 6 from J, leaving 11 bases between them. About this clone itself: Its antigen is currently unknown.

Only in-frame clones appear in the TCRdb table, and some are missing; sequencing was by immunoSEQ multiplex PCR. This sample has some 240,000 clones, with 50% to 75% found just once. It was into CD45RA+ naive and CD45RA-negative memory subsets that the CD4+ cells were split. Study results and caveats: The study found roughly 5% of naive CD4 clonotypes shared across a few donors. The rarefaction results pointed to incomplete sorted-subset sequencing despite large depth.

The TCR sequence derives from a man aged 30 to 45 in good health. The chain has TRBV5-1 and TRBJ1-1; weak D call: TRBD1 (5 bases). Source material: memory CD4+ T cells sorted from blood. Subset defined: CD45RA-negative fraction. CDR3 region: CASSFEGTAEAFF. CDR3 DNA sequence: TGCGCCAGCAGCTTTGAGGGGACCGCTGAAGCTTTCTTT.